This T cell receptor beta chain was documented in a study of radiotherapy plus CTLA-4 blockade in lung cancer. Study summary: Of the patients, 15% to 20% showed objective responses and roughly 31% attained disease control.

Turning to this clone: Its target is not known.

Ipilimumab-mediated CTLA-4 blockade plus focal radiation was given to patients having chemo-refractory metastatic non-small-cell lung cancer. Sequencing used immunoSEQ multiplex PCR; TCRdb keeps in-frame clones, though not all of them. Of over 40,000 clones listed, approximately 85% are singletons. Findings and limits, study-wide: Clones of tumor-derived TCRs expanded in blood after radiotherapy plus ipilimumab.

The CDR3 runs to 15 residues. Trimming at V came to 4 bases and at J to 5 bases, leaving 14 bases not matched to a gene. Germline V lookup: CDR1 GTSNPN, CDR2 SVGIG (reference sequence). The genes are TRBV30 and TRBJ2-7; 7 bases align to TRBD1. The source was peripheral blood, collected from a patient treated with radiotherapy plus ipilimumab. This TCR was sampled from a human donor with non-small cell lung cancer who had stable disease on radiotherapy plus ipilimumab. The CDR3 region has the DNA TGTGCCTGGACGTCTGAAAGGGGGCGGTATAACGAGCAGTACTTC. Protein sequence: CAWTSERGRYNEQYF. The complete variable domain, with remaining parts taken from reference TRBV30 and TRBJ2-7, reads SQTIHQWPATLVQPVGSPLSLECTVEGTSNPNLYWYRQAAGRGLQLLFYSVGIGQISSEVPQNLSASRPQDRQFILSSKKLLLSDSGFYLCAWTSERGRYNEQYFGPGTRLTVT.